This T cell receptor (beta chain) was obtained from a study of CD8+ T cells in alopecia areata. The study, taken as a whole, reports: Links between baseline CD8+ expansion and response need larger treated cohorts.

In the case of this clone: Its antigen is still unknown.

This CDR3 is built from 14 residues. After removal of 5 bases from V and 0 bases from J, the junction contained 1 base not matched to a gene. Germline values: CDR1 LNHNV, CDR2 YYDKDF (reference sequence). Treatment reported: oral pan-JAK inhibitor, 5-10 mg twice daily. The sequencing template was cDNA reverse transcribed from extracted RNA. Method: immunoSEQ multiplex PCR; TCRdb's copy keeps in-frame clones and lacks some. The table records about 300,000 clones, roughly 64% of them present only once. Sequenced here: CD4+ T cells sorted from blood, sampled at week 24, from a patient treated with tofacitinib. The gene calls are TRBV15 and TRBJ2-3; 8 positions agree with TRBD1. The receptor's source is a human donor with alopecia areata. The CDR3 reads CATSGQGSTDTQYF. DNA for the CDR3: TGTGCCACCAGCGGACAGGGAAGCACAGATACGCAGTATTTT.